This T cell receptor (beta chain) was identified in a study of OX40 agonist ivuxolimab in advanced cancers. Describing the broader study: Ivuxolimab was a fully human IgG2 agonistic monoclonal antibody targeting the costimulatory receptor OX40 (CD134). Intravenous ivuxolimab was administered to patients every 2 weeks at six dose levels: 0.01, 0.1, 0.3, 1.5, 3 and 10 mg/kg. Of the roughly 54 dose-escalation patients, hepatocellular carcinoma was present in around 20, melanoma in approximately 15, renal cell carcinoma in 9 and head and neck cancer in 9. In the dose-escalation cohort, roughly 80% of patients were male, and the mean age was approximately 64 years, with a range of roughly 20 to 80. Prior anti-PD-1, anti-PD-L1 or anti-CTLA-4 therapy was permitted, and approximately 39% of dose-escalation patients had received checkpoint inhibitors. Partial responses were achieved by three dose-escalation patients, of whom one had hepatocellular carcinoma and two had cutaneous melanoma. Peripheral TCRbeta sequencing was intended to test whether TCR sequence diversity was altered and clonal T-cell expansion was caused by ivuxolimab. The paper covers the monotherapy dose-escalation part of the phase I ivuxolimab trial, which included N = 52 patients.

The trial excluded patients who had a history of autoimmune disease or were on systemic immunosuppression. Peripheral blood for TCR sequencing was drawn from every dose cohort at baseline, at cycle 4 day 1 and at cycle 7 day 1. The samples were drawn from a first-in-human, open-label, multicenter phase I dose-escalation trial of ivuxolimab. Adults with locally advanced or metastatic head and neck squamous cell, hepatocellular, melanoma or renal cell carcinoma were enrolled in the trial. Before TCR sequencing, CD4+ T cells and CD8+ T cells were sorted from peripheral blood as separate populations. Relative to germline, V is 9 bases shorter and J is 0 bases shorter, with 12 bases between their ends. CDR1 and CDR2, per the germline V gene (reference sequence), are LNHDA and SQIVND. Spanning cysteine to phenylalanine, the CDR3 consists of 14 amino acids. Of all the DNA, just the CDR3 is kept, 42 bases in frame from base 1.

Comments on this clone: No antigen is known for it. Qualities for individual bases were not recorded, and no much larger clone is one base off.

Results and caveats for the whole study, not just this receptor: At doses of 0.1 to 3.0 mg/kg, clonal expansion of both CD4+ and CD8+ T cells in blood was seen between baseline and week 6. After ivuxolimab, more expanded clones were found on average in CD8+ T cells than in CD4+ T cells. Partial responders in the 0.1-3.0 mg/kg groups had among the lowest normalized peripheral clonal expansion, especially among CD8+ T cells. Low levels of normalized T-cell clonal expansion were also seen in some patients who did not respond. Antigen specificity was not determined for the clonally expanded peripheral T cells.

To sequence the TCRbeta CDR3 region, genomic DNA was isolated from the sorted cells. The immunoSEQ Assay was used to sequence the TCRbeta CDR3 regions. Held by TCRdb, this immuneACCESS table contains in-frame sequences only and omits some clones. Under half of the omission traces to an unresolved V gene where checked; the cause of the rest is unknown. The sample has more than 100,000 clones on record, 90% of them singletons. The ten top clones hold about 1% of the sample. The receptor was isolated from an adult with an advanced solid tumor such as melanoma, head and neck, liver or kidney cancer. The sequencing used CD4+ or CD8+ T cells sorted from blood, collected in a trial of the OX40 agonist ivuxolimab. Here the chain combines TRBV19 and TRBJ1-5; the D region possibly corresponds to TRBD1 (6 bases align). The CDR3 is CASNRGYSNQPQHF. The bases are TGTGCCAGCAATAGGGGGTATAGCAATCAGCCCCAGCATTTT.